This T cell receptor beta chain was recovered during a study of blood T cell repertoires in COVID-19. As for the study in general: T cells, B-cell-depleted T cells, or PBMCs provided the cDNA or gDNA that served as material.

The CDR3 runs to 18 residues. Trimming removed 4 bases from V and 2 bases from J; junction bases left unmatched: 16. Germline V gene lookup returns CDR1 SGDLS and CDR2 YYNGEE. The age range of participants was about 18 to 89 years, with residence in 20 to 25 US areas. Participants were placed into cohorts based on the clinical history they reported. Clones were sequenced by immunoSEQ multiplex PCR, and TCRdb holds only the in-frame ones, with some missing. The sample records 150,000 to 200,000 clones, more than 85% being singletons. The rearrangement uses TRBV9 and TRBJ2-3, with 7 positions matching TRBD1. Source material: PBMCs or T cells enriched from blood (not recorded which). This receptor was taken from a human donor with acute COVID-19. The donor label of this sample is uncertain. In DNA form, the CDR3 reads TGTGCCAGCAGCCCGAGGGGGCAGGGAATAATAGACACAGATACGCAGTATTTT. Its translation is CASSPRGQGIIDTDTQYF.